The following is a T cell receptor beta chain sequence with its context. The antigen remains undetermined. Germline CDR1 reads MDHEN; CDR2 reads SYDVKM. This CDR3 is 13 amino acids long. This specimen belongs to a study of blood T cells in healthy people across ages. The use of a sample-barcoded 5' primer and a J-beta primer mix characterized a second PCR of about 6 to 11 cycles. Tags on each cDNA molecule came from a template-switch adaptor with 12 random nucleotides. TCRdb fed the 5' RACE reads into MiXCR, producing one record per CDR3 protein. The sample contains 1 million or so distinct CDR3 sequences, around 43% of which appear only once. General observations from the study: PBMCs were not sorted, which prevented a conclusive comparison of naive versus antigen-experienced cells.

Donation came from healthy Caucasian individuals in Russia who were aged 6 to 90. V gene TRBV28 combines with J gene TRBJ2-7; D possibly corresponds to TRBD2 (6 bases). The DNA matches TRBJ2-5 better at its end, which makes the J call doubtful. The material sequenced was blood. The clonotype comes from a woman in her fifties or sixties in good health. CDR3 in amino acids: CASTLGQGGTQYF. As DNA, the CDR3 is TGTGCCAGCACCTTAGGGCAGGGAGGGACCCAGTACTTC.